The T cell receptor (beta chain) under discussion was sequenced for a study of beta chain features in type 1 diabetes. Study context: The patient and healthy donor groups were comparable for age, gender and cell yields. Broader study findings: Compared with healthy donors, patients appeared to share more similar naive, central memory and regulatory TCRB repertoires. Since sequencing was performed on cDNA, cells with high TCR expression could be over-represented.

Worth noting for this clone: Antigen specificity is unknown.

As every portion of the isolated RNA was reverse transcribed, the sequencing read expressed TCRB transcripts. TCRdb's table, derived via immunoSEQ multiplex PCR, lists solely in-frame clones and lacks some. The sample comprises 350,000 or so clones, about 19% of which are singletons, and 0.044% rests with the top ten. Using CD45RO/CCR7/CD25/CD127/CD95/CD27, CD4+ naive, central memory, regulatory and stem cell-like memory cells were sorted. V dropped 0 bases and J dropped 6; count of bases not matched to a gene: 10. The CDR3 extends over 16 amino acids. From germline, CDR1 is GTSNPN and CDR2 SVGIG (reference sequence).

The source of this sequence is a woman aged 18-29 years in good health. Specimen: naive CD4+ T cells from blood. V and J are TRBV30 and TRBJ2-3, with 9 positions matching TRBD2. The CDR3 spells CAWSVGASGIADTQYF. Written as DNA, the CDR3 is TGTGCCTGGAGTGTCGGGGCTAGCGGGATAGCTGATACGCAGTATTTT.